This passage covers 28 T cell receptor beta chains from one sample sequenced in a study of blood T cell repertoires in COVID-19. The assay was immunoSEQ multiplex PCR, and TCRdb's table has in-frame clones only and misses some. The sample consists of roughly 38,000 clones, 85% of them appearing once. The sample comprised peripheral blood. The receptors were gathered from a man in his forties or fifties with active COVID-19.

CDR3 loop: CASSVSGLAGQETQYF. As DNA, the CDR3 is TGTGCCAGCAGCGTATCGGGACTAGCGGGGCAAGAGACCCAGTACTTC. The J gene is TRBJ2-5, the V gene TRBV9; TRBD2 agrees at 13 bases. The CDR3 length is 16 residues. The junction had 2 bases not matched to a gene; V was cut back by 1 base and J by 2 bases. The germline gives CDR1 SGDLS, CDR2 YYNGEE.

The chain uses TRBV11-1 and TRBJ2-7, with D unresolved. V was cut by 3 bases and J by 6 bases, with 18 bases left in between. The germline V gene encodes CDR1 SGHAT and CDR2 FQDESV (reference sequence). This CDR3 spans 15 amino acids. This chain's CDR3 is CASSLVLGPLGEQYF. In DNA, the CDR3 is TGTGCCAGCAGCTTGGTGTTGGGCCCTCTCGGCGAGCAGTACTTC.

The rearrangement joins TRBV7-2 to TRBJ1-1; TRBD1 matches at 8 bases. The CDR3 is made up of 17 amino acids. Unmatched junction bases numbered 12, after V lost 5 bases and J lost 1 base. Germline CDR1 reads SGHTA; CDR2 reads FQGNSA. The CDR3 sequence is CASSRRDRPVWNTEAFF. The DNA for the CDR3 is TGTGCCAGCAGCCGGCGGGACAGGCCCGTGTGGAACACTGAAGCTTTCTTT.

The chain is built from TRBV5-1 and TRBJ2-3; 10 bases map to TRBD1. V shed 4 bases, J shed 8 bases, and the junction held 13 bases outside the gene matches. The germline V gene encodes CDR1 SGHRS and CDR2 YFSETQ. The CDR3 runs 16 residues. The CDR3 spells CASSRRSGQGFGTQYF. CDR3 nucleotide sequence: TGCGCCAGCAGCCGACGGTCGGGACAGGGGTTTGGTACGCAGTATTTT.

The chain uses TRBV19 and TRBJ2-1; 10 nucleotides align to TRBD1. The CDR3 is made up of 14 amino acids. CDR1 and CDR2 (germline): LNHDA, SQIVND (reference sequence). Losses at the gene ends were 10 bases for V and 3 bases for J; bases not matched to a gene: 6. DNA for the CDR3: TGTGCCACCGAGGGGGACAGGGGCTACAATGAGCAGTTCTTC. This gives the protein CATEGDRGYNEQFF.

This rearrangement joins TRBV6-5 to TRBJ2-7; D may be TRBD2 (5 bases). Looked up from germline, CDR1 is MNHEY and CDR2 is SVGAGI. The CDR3 runs to 13 residues. V lost 7 bases and J 5 bases, leaving 15 bases between the germline ends. The CDR3 sequence: CASNPRRGNEQYF. The CDR3 region has the DNA TGTGCCAGCAACCCCCGTCGAGGGAACGAGCAGTACTTC.

The chain links TRBV5-1 to TRBJ2-1; the match to TRBD2 covers 13 bases. CDR3 length: 18 residues. J was trimmed by 6 bases and V by 4 bases; bases with no gene match: 13. Germline lookup yields CDR1 SGHRS and CDR2 YFSETQ. The CDR3 coding sequence is TGCGCCAGCAGCCGGACTAGCGGGGGCGCTACCAGGGGCAATGAGCAGTTCTTC. It yields the protein CASSRTSGGATRGNEQFF.

This clone has only one observation. J is TRBJ1-3 and V is TRBV10-3, with a tentative D call TRBD1 (6 bases). Trimming stripped 4 bases from V and 5 bases from J, with 9 bases between. The length of the CDR3 is 13 residues. Germline CDR1 ENHRY, CDR2 SYGVKD. CDR3 coding DNA: TGTGCCATCAGTGGACAGGCCCGAAACACCATATATTTT. Encoded protein: CAISGQARNTIYF.

The chain uses TRBV7-2 and TRBJ2-7, with 11 bases lining up with TRBD2. Germline V gene data show CDR1 as SGHTA and CDR2 as FQGNSA. The CDR3 runs to 16 residues. With 1 base clipped from V and 4 bases from J, the junction kept 6 bases outside the gene matches. Written as DNA, the CDR3 is TGTGCCAGCAGCTTAGGCCTAGCGGGGGGCTGGTACGAGCAGTACTTC. Residues: CASSLGLAGGWYEQYF. Using reference TRBV7-2 and TRBJ2-7 for the parts outside the CDR3, the full variable domain is GAGVSQSPSNKVTEKGKDVELRCDPISGHTALYWYRQSLGQGLEFLIYFQGNSAPDKSGLPSDRFSAERTGGSVSTLTIQRTQQEDSAVYLCASSLGLAGGWYEQYFGPGTRLTVT.

This chain uses TRBV10-3 with TRBJ2-2, with 9 bases that match TRBD1. J lost 7 bases, V lost 10 bases, and 13 bases had no gene match. The CDR3 extends over 15 amino acids. In germline, CDR1 is ENHRY, CDR2 SYGVKD. CDR3 bases: TGTGCCACCTTGTTGCGGACAGGGGAAGACGGGGAGCTGTTTTTT. The encoded protein is CATLLRTGEDGELFF.

The chain combines TRBV12-3 or TRBV12-4 with TRBJ1-2, with D uncertain. This CDR3 spans 13 amino acids. V was clipped by 2 bases and J by 4 bases, with 8 bases between them. The CDR3 protein is CASSLSRLYGYTF. CDR3 DNA: TGTGCCAGCAGTTTAAGCCGTCTCTATGGCTACACCTTC.

This chain joins TRBV28 and TRBJ1-6, with 9 bases matching TRBD1. CDR3 length: 13 residues. The V and J ends lost 5 bases and 10 bases, in that order; junction bases with no gene match: 3. Per the germline V gene, CDR1 is MDHEN and CDR2 is SYDVKM. This CDR3 is CASSTGTGSPLHF. The CDR3 nucleotides read TGTGCCAGCAGTACCGGGACAGGGTCACCCCTCCACTTT.

The chain carries TRBV2 and TRBJ2-2; D is possibly TRBD1 (5 bases). The CDR3 is 13 amino acids. The germline V gene encodes CDR1 SNHLY and CDR2 FYNNEI. The V gene lost 7 bases and the J gene lost 5 bases, with 11 bases spanning the gap. This CDR3 reads CASKIGVTGELFF. CDR3 DNA: TGTGCCAGCAAAATAGGGGTAACCGGGGAGCTGTTTTTT.

The V call is TRBV4-3, the J call TRBJ2-7; 7 nucleotides agree with TRBD1. CDR3 length: 15 residues. V shed 0 bases and J 1 base; nucleotides not matched to a gene: 3. From germline, CDR1 is LGHNA and CDR2 YSLEER. In DNA, the CDR3 is TGCGCCAGCAGCCAAGATGGGGGACAGTCCTACGAGCAGTACTTC. Protein: CASSQDGGQSYEQYF.

The rearrangement joins TRBV14 to TRBJ2-2; D is possibly TRBD1 (5 bases). Germline loops: CDR1 SGHDN, CDR2 FVKESK. This CDR3 contains 13 residues. V was clipped by 7 bases and J by 1 base, with 7 bases between them. CDR3 nucleotide sequence: TGTGCCAGCAATCAGGGGAACACCGGGGAGCTGTTTTTT. Its protein is CASNQGNTGELFF.

The gene calls are TRBV7-2 and TRBJ2-5, with D hard to call. The CDR3 is 13 residues long. Germline-derived CDR1 and CDR2 are SGHTA and FQGNSA. V lost 2 bases to trimming and J lost 5 bases, with 9 bases between them. The CDR3 sequence is CASSLRGSETQYF. CDR3 nucleotides: TGTGCCAGCAGCTTAAGAGGCAGCGAGACCCAGTACTTC.

The rearrangement links TRBV7-9 to TRBJ2-7, with TRBD1 matching over 9 bases. J lost 4 bases, V lost 4 bases, and 5 bases had no gene match. CDR1 is SEHNR, CDR2 FQNEAQ, per germline (reference sequence). This CDR3 region has 14 residues. CDR3 protein: CASSSGTGIYEQYF. DNA of the CDR3: TGTGCCAGCAGCTCCGGGACAGGGATTTACGAGCAGTACTTC.

The rearrangement links TRBV4-1 to TRBJ1-2, with 9 bases fitting TRBD1. V shed 0 bases and J 8 bases; nucleotides not matched to a gene: 16. CDR3 length equals 18 residues. Germline lookup yields CDR1 MGHRA and CDR2 YSYEKL. CDR3 residues: CASSQDAGQGRRLWGYTF. For the CDR3, the DNA is TGCGCCAGCAGCCAAGATGCGGGACAGGGAAGACGGCTATGGGGCTACACCTTC.

The CDR3 loop is CASSSLGGGEGNEQFF. In nucleotides, the CDR3 is TGTGCCAGCAGCTCCCTAGGGGGGGGTGAGGGCAATGAGCAGTTCTTC. V and J are TRBV9 and TRBJ2-1; D is possibly TRBD2 (7 bases). The CDR3 extends over 16 amino acids. With 4 bases removed from V and 6 bases from J, the gap between germline ends came to 20 bases. Looked up from germline, CDR1 is SGDLS and CDR2 is YYNGEE. Based on the CDR3 plus reference TRBV9 and TRBJ2-1, the full variable domain is DSGVTQTPKHLITATGQRVTLRCSPRSGDLSVYWYQQSLDQGLQFLIQYYNGEERAKGNILERFSAQQFPDLHSELNLSSLELGDSALYFCASSSLGGGEGNEQFFGPGTRLTVL.

CDR3 nucleotides: TGTGCCAGCAGCCCAGGGGCGGGGGGGCCTACAGATACGCAGTATTTT. This translates into CASSPGAGGPTDTQYF. The gene calls are TRBV13 and TRBJ2-3, with 9 bases fitting TRBD2. Germline V gene sequence: CDR1 PRHDT, CDR2 FYEKMQ (reference sequence). J was trimmed by 3 bases and V by 5 bases; bases with no gene match: 9. The CDR3 spans 16 residues.

The chain is built from TRBV6-1 and TRBJ1-5, with 9 nucleotides matching TRBD1. Germline V gene lookup returns CDR1 MNHNS and CDR2 SASEGT. The CDR3 length is 16 residues. Trimming at V came to 2 bases and at J to 7 bases, leaving 9 bases not matched to a gene. In DNA, the CDR3 is TGTGCCAGCAGTGAATATCCGGGACAGGGAGGCCAGCCCCAGCATTTT. Protein sequence: CASSEYPGQGGQPQHF.

The chain has TRBV5-1 and TRBJ2-7; the match to TRBD1 covers 7 bases. Unmatched junction bases numbered 9, after V lost 3 bases and J lost 0 bases. The CDR3 length is 16 residues. The germline V gene encodes CDR1 SGHRS and CDR2 YFSETQ. CDR3 residues: CASSYRTGLSSYEQYF. In DNA form, the CDR3 reads TGCGCCAGCAGCTATCGGACAGGCCTGAGCTCCTACGAGCAGTACTTC. The full variable domain, in which reference TRBV5-1 and TRBJ2-7 provide the parts outside the CDR3, is KAGVTQTPRYLIKTRGQQVTLSCSPISGHRSVSWYQQTPGQGLQFLFEYFSETQRNKGNFPGRFSGRQFSNSRSEMNVSTLELGDSALYLCASSYRTGLSSYEQYFGPGTRLTVT.

The chain has TRBV5-1 and TRBJ2-5, with D possibly matching TRBD1 (5 bases). Trimming took 4 bases from V and 5 from J, leaving 18 bases between them. Germline assignment: CDR1 SGHRS and CDR2 YFSETQ. This CDR3 contains 15 residues. The CDR3 region is CASSPQGGQRETQYF. The CDR3 bases are TGCGCCAGCAGCCCCCAGGGTGGGCAAAGGGAGACCCAGTACTTC.

CDR3 DNA sequence: TGCGCCAGCAGCCAAGGTGCGGGGCTAAACACCGGGGAGCTGTTTTTT. This codes for CASSQGAGLNTGELFF. The chain employs TRBV4-1 and TRBJ2-2; a weak D match, TRBD2 (6 bases). Trimming took off 1 base at V and 2 bases at J, with 11 bases between the two ends. Per germline, CDR1 MGHRA and CDR2 YSYEKL. This CDR3 spans 16 amino acids.

The chain has TRBV6-5 and TRBJ1-2; 9 bases line up with TRBD1. Trimming removed 2 bases from V and 8 bases from J; junction bases left unmatched: 6. Germline V gives CDR1 MNHEY, CDR2 SVGAGI. The length of the CDR3 is 14 residues. In DNA form, the CDR3 reads TGTGCCAGCAGTTACAGCCGGGACAGGGTCGGCTACACCTTC. Translation: CASSYSRDRVGYTF.

This clone was counted a single time. The chain recombines TRBV19 with TRBJ1-5, with D perhaps matching TRBD1 (6 bases). The V end was cut by 2 bases, the J end by 4 bases, with 15 bases between. The CDR3 covers 16 residues. Germline CDR1 and CDR2: LNHDA and SQIVND (reference sequence). The CDR3: CASSITLGTSNQPQHF. As DNA, the CDR3 is TGTGCCAGTAGTATAACCCTCGGGACATCAAATCAGCCCCAGCATTTT.

This chain joins TRBV2 and TRBJ1-5; D gene ambiguous. The CDR3 sequence is 15 residues long. Trimming left V 0 bases short and J 3 bases short, with 9 bases between. Germline assignment: CDR1 SNHLY and CDR2 FYNNEI. The DNA for the CDR3 is TGTGCCAGCAGTGAAGCCCCGGGAGCCAATCAGCCCCAGCATTTT. Encoded protein: CASSEAPGANQPQHF.

This chain uses TRBV5-1 with TRBJ1-4, with 10 positions matching TRBD1. Per germline, CDR1 SGHRS and CDR2 YFSETQ. This CDR3 is built from 15 residues. V lost 4 bases, J lost 6 bases, and 6 bases stayed unmatched. The CDR3, as DNA: TGCGCCAGCAGCGATCAGGGACAGGGGCATGAAAAACTGTTTTTT. Its protein is CASSDQGQGHEKLFF. The full variable domain, completed using reference TRBV5-1 and TRBJ1-4, is KAGVTQTPRYLIKTRGQQVTLSCSPISGHRSVSWYQQTPGQGLQFLFEYFSETQRNKGNFPGRFSGRQFSNSRSEMNVSTLELGDSALYLCASSDQGQGHEKLFFGSGTQLSVL.